A selection of T cell receptor beta chains follows, all from one sample in a study of blood T cell repertoires in COVID-19. TCRdb's table, derived via immunoSEQ multiplex PCR, lists solely in-frame clones and lacks some. The sample lists tens of thousands of clones, less than 85% occurring once. The sequenced sample was peripheral blood. The receptors were gathered from a woman aged 65 to 85 with acute or convalescent COVID-19. Each CDR3 is given with its conserved first and last residue. A D gene is named only where the DNA matches it firmly. Not all rows give a size; the values are once, few, many and, for expanded clones, a class.

TRBJ2-1 NA TRBV28 TRBD2 TGTGCCAGCAGCACACGGGGGGGCCTTTTGGTCGAGCAGTTCTTC CASSTRGGLLVEQFF
TRBJ2-7 NA TRBV5-1 TRBD2 TGCGCCAGCAGCTTGGGGGGTAGCGGGGCCTACGAGCAGTACTTC CASSLGGSGAYEQYF
TRBJ2-7 NA TRBV7-8 TRBD2 TGTGCCAGCAGCTTAGGGGGGACTAGCGGTGCCTACGAGCAGTACTTC CASSLGGTSGAYEQYF
TRBJ2-1 once TRBV7-9 TRBD1 TGTGCCAGCAGCGGGACAGGGGAATACAATGAGCAGTTCTTC CASSGTGEYNEQFF
TRBJ1-1 NA TRBV15 NA TGTGCCACCAGCAGATCCCTTCAGGGGTTCCGGAACACTGAAGCTTTCTTT CATSRSLQGFRNTEAFF
TRBJ2-2 once TRBV3-1/TRBV3-2 TRBD2 TGTGCCAGCAGCCAAGAGGCTAGCGGGGGGCGAACCGGGGAGCTGTTTTTT CASSQEASGGRTGELFF
TRBJ2-3 NA TRBV6-5 NA TGTGCCAGCAGAGGACCCGTTCGGGAGAGAGATACGCAGTATTTT CASRGPVRERDTQYF
TRBJ2-1 NA TRBV2 NA TGTGCCAGCAGTGTGACGGCGGGTCGGAATGAGCAGTTCTTC CASSVTAGRNEQFF
TRBJ2-1 NA TRBV3-1/TRBV3-2 TRBD2 TGTGCCAGCAGCGCACTTCGACTAGCGTTCTCCTACAATGAGCAGTTCTTC CASSALRLAFSYNEQFF
TRBJ2-1 NA TRBV7-3 NA TGTGCCAGCAGTTCCGGAGGTGAGCAGTTCTTC CASSSGGEQFF
TRBJ2-2 NA TRBV10-3 NA TGTGCCTCCAAAGTGGGCGGGACCACCGGGGAGCTGTTTTTT CASKVGGTTGELFF
TRBJ2-3 NA TRBV28 NA TGTGCCAGCAGTTCCCAAGGGGCAGAGCCAACAGATACGCAGTATTTT CASSSQGAEPTDTQYF
TRBJ2-1 NA TRBV5-3 NA TGTGCCAGAAGCTTGTTGCAGGGTGGGAATGAGCAGTTCTTC CARSLLQGGNEQFF
TRBJ2-3 NA TRBV10-3 TRBD2 TGTGCCATCAGCCTAGCGGGACCGAACACAGATACGCAGTATTTT CAISLAGPNTDTQYF
TRBJ1-2 NA TRBV10-3 TRBD1 TGTGCCATCAGTGAGCCGGGACAGGAGGATGGCTACACCTTC CAISEPGQEDGYTF
TRBJ2-1 NA TRBV28 TRBD1 TGTGCCAGCAGTTCCTCGGGACAGGGACACAATGAGCAGTTCTTC CASSSSGQGHNEQFF
TRBJ1-4 NA TRBV7-2 NA TGTGCCAGCAGCTTAGCCCGGACCGGGGTTGAAAAACTGTTTTTT CASSLARTGVEKLFF
TRBJ2-3 NA TRBV29-1 NA TGCAGCGTTGATGAGGCTAGCGGCACAGATACGCAGTATTTT CSVDEASGTDTQYF
TRBJ1-1 NA TRBV5-1 TRBD1 TGCGCCAGCAGCTTCAGTCCGGGTGCAGGGGGCACTGAAGCTTTCTTT CASSFSPGAGGTEAFF
TRBJ1-1 once TRBV4-2 NA TGTGCCAGCAGCCAATCGGACAGATTGAACACTGAAGCTTTCTTT CASSQSDRLNTEAFF
TRBJ2-1 NA TRBV10-3 TRBD2 TGTGCCATCAGTTCCGGGACTACGTACAATGAGCAGTTCTTC CAISSGTTYNEQFF
TRBJ2-7 NA TRBV3-1/TRBV3-2 TRBD2 TGTGCCAGCAGCCGGTTTAACGGGAGGGCCCACGAGCAGTACTTC CASSRFNGRAHEQYF
TRBJ2-1 NA TRBV13 NA TGTGCCAGCAGCTTTAACAATGAGCAGTTCTTC CASSFNNEQFF
TRBJ2-2 NA TRBV5-6 NA TGTGCCAGCAGCGGTAGCGGAGCGAACACCGGGGAGCTGTTTTTT CASSGSGANTGELFF
TRBJ2-7 once TRBV7-8 TRBD2 TGTGCCAGCAGCTTAGGGCTAGCGGGAACCTACGAGCAGTACTTC CASSLGLAGTYEQYF
TRBJ2-1 NA TRBV6-5 NA TGTGCCAGCAGTTACCACAGGGACAATGAGCAGTTCTTC CASSYHRDNEQFF
TRBJ1-5 NA TRBV27 NA TGTGCCAGCAGTTTATTTCCCCCGCAGGGTATAGTGAATCAGCCCCAGCATTTT CASSLFPPQGIVNQPQHF
TRBJ2-1 NA TRBV4-3 TRBD2 TGCGCCAGCAGCCGATCTTGGGGTGGCGGGGGGGGAGTGGGAAATGAGCAGTTCTTC CASSRSWGGGGGVGNEQFF
TRBJ2-1 NA TRBV30 TRBD2 TGTGCCTGTGCGGGAGGGGGAGGGGGTGAGCAGTTCTTC CACAGGGGGEQFF
TRBJ2-5 NA TRBV5-4 TRBD1 TGTGCCAGCAGCCGGAGGACAGGGACCCAAGAGACCCAGTACTTC CASSRRTGTQETQYF
TRBJ2-5 NA TRBV28 NA TGTGCCAGCAGTTCCACAGGGAAAGAGACCCAGTACTTC CASSSTGKETQYF
TRBJ1-3 NA TRBV19 TRBD1 TGTGCCAAATACCCTGTAGGGACAGGGTTACAGTCTGGAAACACCATATATTTT CAKYPVGTGLQSGNTIYF
TRBJ1-4 NA TRBV4-2 NA TGTGCCAGCAGTCCTAGGAGTGGCGCAACTAATGAAAAACTGTTTTTT CASSPRSGATNEKLFF
TRBJ1-2 NA TRBV12-3/TRBV12-4 NA TGTGCCAGCAGTTTAGGGGGGGTTAGTGGCTACACCTTC CASSLGGVSGYTF
TRBJ1-2 NA TRBV5-1 TRBD1 TGCGCCAGCAGCTTGGAGGTGGGACAGGGAAGGGATGGCTACACCTTC CASSLEVGQGRDGYTF
TRBJ2-4 once TRBV4-1 TRBD2 TGCGCCAGCGGGGGACTAGGTGGGGGAGCCAAAAACATTCAGTACTTC CASGGLGGGAKNIQYF
TRBJ2-7 NA TRBV5-1 TRBD2 TGCGCCAGCACCCAAGGGGAGGGTTGGTACGAGCAGTACTTC CASTQGEGWYEQYF
TRBJ1-5 NA TRBV28 NA TGTGCCAGCAGCCAAGCGGCGAGCAATCAGCCCCAGCATTTT CASSQAASNQPQHF
TRBJ2-5 NA TRBV9 TRBD2 TGTGCCAGCAGCCATCGGGGTAGCGGGGTCCAAGAGACCCAGTACTTC CASSHRGSGVQETQYF